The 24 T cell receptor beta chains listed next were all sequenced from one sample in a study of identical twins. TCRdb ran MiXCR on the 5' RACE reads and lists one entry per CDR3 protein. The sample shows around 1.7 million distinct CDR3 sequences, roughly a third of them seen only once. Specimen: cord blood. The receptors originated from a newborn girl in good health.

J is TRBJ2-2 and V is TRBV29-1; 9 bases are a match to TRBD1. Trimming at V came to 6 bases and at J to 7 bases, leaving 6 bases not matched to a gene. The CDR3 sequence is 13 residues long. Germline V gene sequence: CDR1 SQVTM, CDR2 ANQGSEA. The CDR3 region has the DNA TGCAGCGTGGAACAGACAGGGGGCGGGGAGCTGTTTTTT. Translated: CSVEQTGGGELFF.

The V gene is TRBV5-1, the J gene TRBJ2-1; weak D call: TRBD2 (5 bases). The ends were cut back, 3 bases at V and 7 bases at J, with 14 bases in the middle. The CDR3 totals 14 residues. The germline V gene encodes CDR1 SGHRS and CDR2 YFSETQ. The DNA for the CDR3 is TGCGCCAGCAGCTATAGTCGGTCGGGGAATGAGCAGTTCTTC. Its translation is CASSYSRSGNEQFF. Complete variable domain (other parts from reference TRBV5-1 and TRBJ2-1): KAGVTQTPRYLIKTRGQQVTLSCSPISGHRSVSWYQQTPGQGLQFLFEYFSETQRNKGNFPGRFSGRQFSNSRSEMNVSTLELGDSALYLCASSYSRSGNEQFFGPGTRLTVL.

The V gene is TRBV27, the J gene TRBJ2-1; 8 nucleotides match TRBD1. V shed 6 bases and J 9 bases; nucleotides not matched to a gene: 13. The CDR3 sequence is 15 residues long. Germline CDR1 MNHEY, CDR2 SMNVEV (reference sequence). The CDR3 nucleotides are TGTGCCAGCAGCCCACGGACAGGGTTGGTTAGTGAGCAGTTCTTC. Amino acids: CASSPRTGLVSEQFF.

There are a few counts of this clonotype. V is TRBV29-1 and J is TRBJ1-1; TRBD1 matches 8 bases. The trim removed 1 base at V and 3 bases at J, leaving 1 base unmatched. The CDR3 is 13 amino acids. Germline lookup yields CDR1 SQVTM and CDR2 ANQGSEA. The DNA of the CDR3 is TGCAGCGTTGAAGCACAGGGGGACACTGAAGCTTTCTTT. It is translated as CSVEAQGDTEAFF.

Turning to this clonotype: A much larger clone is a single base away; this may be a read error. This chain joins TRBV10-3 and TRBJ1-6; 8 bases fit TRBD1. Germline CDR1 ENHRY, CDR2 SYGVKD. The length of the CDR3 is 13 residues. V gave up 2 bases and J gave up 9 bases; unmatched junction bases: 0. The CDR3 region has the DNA TGTGCCATCAGTGAGACAGGGGGTTCACCCCTCCACTTT. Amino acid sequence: CAISETGGSPLHF.

DNA of the CDR3: TGCAGTGCTAGAGATCTAGAGGGAAGTAACGCAGATACGCAGTATTTT. Translating it yields CSARDLEGSNADTQYF. The chain couples TRBV20-1 to TRBJ2-3; TRBD2 might be the D (5 bases). V lost 0 bases to trimming and J lost 4 bases, with 17 bases between them. The length of the CDR3 is 16 residues. The germline CDR1 and CDR2 sequences are DFQATT and SNEGSKA (reference sequence).

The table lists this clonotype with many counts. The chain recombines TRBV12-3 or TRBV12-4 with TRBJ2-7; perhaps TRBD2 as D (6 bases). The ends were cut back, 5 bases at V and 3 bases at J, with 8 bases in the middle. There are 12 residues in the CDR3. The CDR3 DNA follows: TGTGCCAGCAGTCGAGCGGGCTACGAGCAGTACTTC. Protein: CASSRAGYEQYF.

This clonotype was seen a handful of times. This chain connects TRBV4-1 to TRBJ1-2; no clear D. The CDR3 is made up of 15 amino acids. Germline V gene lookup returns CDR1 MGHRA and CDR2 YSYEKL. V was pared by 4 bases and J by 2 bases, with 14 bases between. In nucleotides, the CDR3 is TGCGCCAGCAGCCGAACAACGGACGGGAACTATGGCTACACCTTC. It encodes CASSRTTDGNYGYTF.

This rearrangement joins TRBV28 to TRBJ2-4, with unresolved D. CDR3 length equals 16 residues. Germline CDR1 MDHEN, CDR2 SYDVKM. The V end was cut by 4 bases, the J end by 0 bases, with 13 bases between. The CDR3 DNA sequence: TGTGCCAGCAGTTCCCCAGCGTCGATAGCCAAAAACATTCAGTACTTC. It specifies CASSSPASIAKNIQYF.

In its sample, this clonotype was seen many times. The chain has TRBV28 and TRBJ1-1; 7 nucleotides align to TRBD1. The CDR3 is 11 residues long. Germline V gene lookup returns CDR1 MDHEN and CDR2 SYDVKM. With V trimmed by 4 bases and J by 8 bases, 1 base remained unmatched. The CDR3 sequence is CASSSQGEAFF. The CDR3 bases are TGTGCCAGCAGTTCACAGGGGGAAGCTTTCTTT.

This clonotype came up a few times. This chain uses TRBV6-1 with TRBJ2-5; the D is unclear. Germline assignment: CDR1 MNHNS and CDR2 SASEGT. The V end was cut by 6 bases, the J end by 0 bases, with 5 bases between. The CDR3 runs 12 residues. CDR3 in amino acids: CASRVHQETQYF. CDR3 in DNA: TGTGCCAGCAGGGTACACCAAGAGACCCAGTACTTC.

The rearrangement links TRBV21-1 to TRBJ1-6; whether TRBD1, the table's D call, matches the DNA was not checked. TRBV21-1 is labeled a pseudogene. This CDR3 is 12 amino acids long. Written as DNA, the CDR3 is TGTGCCAGCAGCAACAGGGATTCACCCCCCCACTTT. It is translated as CASSNRDSPPHF.

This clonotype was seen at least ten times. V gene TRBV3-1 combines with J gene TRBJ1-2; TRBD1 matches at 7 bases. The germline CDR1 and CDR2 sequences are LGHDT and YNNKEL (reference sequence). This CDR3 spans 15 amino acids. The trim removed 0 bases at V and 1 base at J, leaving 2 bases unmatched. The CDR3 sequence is CASSQDRQGNYGYTF. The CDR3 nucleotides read TGTGCCAGCAGCCAAGACCGACAGGGTAACTATGGCTACACCTTC.

CDR3 residues: CASSPVGRASTDTQYF. The CDR3 nucleotides read TGCGCCAGCAGCCCGGTAGGGCGAGCTAGCACAGATACGCAGTATTTT. This sequence joins TRBV5-1 and TRBJ2-3, with D hard to call. Germline V gene sequence: CDR1 SGHRS, CDR2 YFSETQ. This CDR3 is built from 16 residues. The V gene lost 4 bases and the J gene lost 0 bases, with 15 bases spanning the gap.

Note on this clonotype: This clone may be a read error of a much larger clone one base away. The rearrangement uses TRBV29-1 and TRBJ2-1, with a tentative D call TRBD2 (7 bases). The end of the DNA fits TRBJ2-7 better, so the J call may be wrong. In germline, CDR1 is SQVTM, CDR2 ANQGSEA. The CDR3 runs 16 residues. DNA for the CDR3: TGCAGCGTTCCCGGGCTCGGGGGGCTCCCCTACAATGAGCAGTACTTC. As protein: CSVPGLGGLPYNEQYF.

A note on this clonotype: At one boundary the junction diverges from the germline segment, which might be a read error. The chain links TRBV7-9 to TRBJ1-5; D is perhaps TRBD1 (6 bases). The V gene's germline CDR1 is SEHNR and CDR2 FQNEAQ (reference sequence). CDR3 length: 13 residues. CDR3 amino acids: CAGSEGGNQPQHF. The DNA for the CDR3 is TGTGCCGGCAGCGAGGGGGGCAATCAGCCCCAGCATTTT. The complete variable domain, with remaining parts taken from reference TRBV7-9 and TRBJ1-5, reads DTGVSQNPRHKITKRGQNVTFRCDPISEHNRLYWYRQTLGQGPEFLTYFQNEAQLEKSRLLSDRFSAERPKGSFSTLEIQRTEQGDSAMYLCAGSEGGNQPQHFGDGTRLSIL.

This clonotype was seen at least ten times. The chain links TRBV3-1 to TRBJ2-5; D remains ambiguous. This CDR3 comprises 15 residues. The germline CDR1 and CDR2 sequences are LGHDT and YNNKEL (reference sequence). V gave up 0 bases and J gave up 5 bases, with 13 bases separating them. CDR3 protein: CASSQETYLGETQYF. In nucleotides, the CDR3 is TGTGCCAGCAGCCAAGAAACCTACTTGGGGGAGACCCAGTACTTC.

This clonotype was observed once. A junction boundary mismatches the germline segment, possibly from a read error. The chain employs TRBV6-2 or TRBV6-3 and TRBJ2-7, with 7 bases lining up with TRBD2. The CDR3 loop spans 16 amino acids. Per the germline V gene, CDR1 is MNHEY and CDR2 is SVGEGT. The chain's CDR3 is CASSYEGGTTFYEHYF. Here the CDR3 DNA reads TGTGCCAGCAGTTACGAGGGAGGGACTACTTTCTACGAGCACTACTTC.

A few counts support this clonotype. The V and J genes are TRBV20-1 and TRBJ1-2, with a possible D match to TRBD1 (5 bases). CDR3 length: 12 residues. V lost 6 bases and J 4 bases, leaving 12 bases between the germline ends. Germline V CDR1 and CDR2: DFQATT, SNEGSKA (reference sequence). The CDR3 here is CSASRDPYGYTF. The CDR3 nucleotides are TGCAGTGCCTCCCGGGACCCCTATGGCTACACCTTC.

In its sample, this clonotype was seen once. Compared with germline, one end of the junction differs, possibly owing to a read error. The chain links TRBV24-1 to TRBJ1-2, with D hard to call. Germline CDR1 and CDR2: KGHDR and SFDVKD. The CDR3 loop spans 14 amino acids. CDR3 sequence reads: CATSGRLVGYGCTF. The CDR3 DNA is TGTGCCACCAGTGGCCGGTTGGTCGGCTATGGCTGCACCTTC.

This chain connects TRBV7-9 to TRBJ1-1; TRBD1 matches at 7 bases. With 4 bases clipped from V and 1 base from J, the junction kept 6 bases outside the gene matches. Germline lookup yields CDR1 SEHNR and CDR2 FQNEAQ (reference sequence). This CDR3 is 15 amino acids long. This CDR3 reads CASSSGTEENTEAFF. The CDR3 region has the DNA TGTGCCAGCAGCTCCGGGACAGAAGAGAACACTGAAGCTTTCTTT.

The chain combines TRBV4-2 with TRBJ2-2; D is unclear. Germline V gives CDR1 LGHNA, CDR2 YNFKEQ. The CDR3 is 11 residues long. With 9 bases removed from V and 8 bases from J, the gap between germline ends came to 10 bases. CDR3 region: CASQREGELFF. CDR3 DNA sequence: TGTGCCAGTCAACGCGAGGGGGAGCTGTTTTTT.

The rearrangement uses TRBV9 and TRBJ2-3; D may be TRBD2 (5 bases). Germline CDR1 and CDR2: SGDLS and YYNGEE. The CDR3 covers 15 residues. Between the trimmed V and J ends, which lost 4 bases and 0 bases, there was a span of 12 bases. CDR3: CASSFAGVSTDTQYF. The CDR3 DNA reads TGTGCCAGCAGCTTCGCCGGGGTTAGCACAGATACGCAGTATTTT.

The CDR3 nucleotides are TGCAGTGCTAGAGGGACGGACAGGGGGAAGAATGAGCAGTTCTTC. It specifies CSARGTDRGKNEQFF. V and J are TRBV20-1 and TRBJ2-1; 10 nucleotides agree with TRBD1. Germline loops: CDR1 DFQATT, CDR2 SNEGSKA (reference sequence). The V segment lost 1 base and the J segment 7 bases; nucleotides outside the gene matches: 7. This CDR3 region has 15 residues.